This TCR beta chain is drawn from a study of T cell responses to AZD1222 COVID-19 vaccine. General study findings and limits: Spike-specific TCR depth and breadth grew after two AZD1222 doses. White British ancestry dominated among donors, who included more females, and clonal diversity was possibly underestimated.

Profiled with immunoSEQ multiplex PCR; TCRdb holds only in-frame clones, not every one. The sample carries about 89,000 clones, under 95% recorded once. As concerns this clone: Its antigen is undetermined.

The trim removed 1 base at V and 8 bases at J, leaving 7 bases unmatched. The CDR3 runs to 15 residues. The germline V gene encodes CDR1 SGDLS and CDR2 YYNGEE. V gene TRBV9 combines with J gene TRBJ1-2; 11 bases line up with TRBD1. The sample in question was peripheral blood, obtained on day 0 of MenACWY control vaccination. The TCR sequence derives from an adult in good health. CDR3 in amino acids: CASSVTGTGGRGYTF. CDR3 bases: TGTGCCAGCAGCGTAACCGGGACAGGGGGTCGCGGCTACACCTTC.